Each of the 18 T cell receptor beta chains below was sequenced from the same sample in a study of CXCR3-negative and CXCR3-positive naive CD8 T cells. The method, 5' RACE with UMI labels, was used to prepare the TRB cDNA libraries. Reanalyzing the 5' RACE reads, TCRdb keeps one entry per CDR3 protein, without DNA. The sample data list about 89,000 distinct CDR3 sequences. No antigen has been identified for these receptors. The study's findings and limits: TRB CDR3s of CXCR3-positive naive cells were more hydrophobic than those of CXCR3-negative naive cells.

Sequences were obtained from naive CXCR3+ CD8+ T cells from blood. Subset noted: CD45RO-CCR7+CD27+CD95- naive CD8+ T cells expressing CXCR3 (TNR3+). The receptors derive from a human donor in good health. Some clones in this sample may be carry-over from other donors' samples.

V usage is TRBV11-2 and J usage is TRBJ1-1. Per germline, CDR1 SGHAT and CDR2 FQNNGV. The CDR3 spans 12 residues. The chain's CDR3 is CASSLGVTEAFF.

The genes are TRBV29-1 and TRBJ2-7; TCRdb's D call, TRBD1, is unchecked because there is no DNA. The CDR3 loop spans 14 amino acids. Germline loops: CDR1 SQVTM, CDR2 ANQGSEA. The CDR3 spells CSVLSTDRYYEQYF.

J is TRBJ2-7 and V is TRBV20-1; TCRdb names TRBD1, which stays unverified in the absence of DNA. From germline, CDR1 is DFQATT and CDR2 SNEGSKA (reference sequence). The length of the CDR3 is 14 residues. The CDR3: CSARPTGFSYEQYF.

V usage is TRBV27 and J usage is TRBJ1-6. Germline V gene data show CDR1 as MNHEY and CDR2 as SMNVEV (reference sequence). There are 15 residues in the CDR3. The CDR3 sequence is CASSHGGGGNSPLHF.

The CDR3 loop is CASSFGPGVYEQYF. This chain connects TRBV11-2 to TRBJ2-7; TCRdb calls TRBD1, which cannot be checked without DNA. There are 14 residues in the CDR3. Germline CDR1 SGHAT, CDR2 FQNNGV.

The V call is TRBV25-1, the J call TRBJ2-2. Germline CDR1 and CDR2: MGHDK and SYGVNS. CDR3 length equals 12 residues. This CDR3 is CASSYAQGELFF.

The chain combines TRBV27 with TRBJ2-7. The germline V gene has CDR1 MNHEY and CDR2 SMNVEV (reference sequence). This CDR3 has 15 residues. This chain's CDR3 is CASSLGGGRAYEQYF.

The chain is built from TRBV4-1 and TRBJ1-1. The CDR3 covers 15 residues. Germline V gene data show CDR1 as MGHRA and CDR2 as YSYEKL. Here the CDR3 reads CASSQGLTVNTEAFF.

The rearrangement uses TRBV29-1 and TRBJ2-7; without DNA, the TCRdb call of TRBD1 cannot be checked. This CDR3 comprises 14 residues. Germline V lookup: CDR1 SQVTM, CDR2 ANQGSEA. The CDR3 spells CSVEDPARSYEQYF.

The CDR3 spells CASSGTGPNYGYTF. The V and J genes are TRBV7-9 and TRBJ1-2; TCRdb selects TRBD1, and the lack of DNA leaves this call unchecked. Germline CDR1 reads SEHNR; CDR2 reads FQNEAQ (reference sequence). This CDR3 contains 14 residues.

This chain uses TRBV7-9 with TRBJ2-1; the D gene TCRdb calls, TRBD1, cannot be checked with no DNA. This CDR3 comprises 16 residues. Germline V gives CDR1 SEHNR, CDR2 FQNEAQ (reference sequence). CDR3 protein: CASSLGSRQTSNEQFF.

The chain combines TRBV6-2 or TRBV6-3 with TRBJ2-7. In germline, CDR1 is MNHEY, CDR2 SVGEGT. The CDR3 runs to 12 residues. The chain's CDR3 is CASSINSYEQYF.

The chain is built from TRBV10-1 and TRBJ2-7. This CDR3 has 12 amino acids. Germline CDR1 and CDR2: WNHNN and SYGVQD (reference sequence). This chain's CDR3 is CASSPQDDEQYF.

This rearrangement joins TRBV6-5 to TRBJ2-1; the D call from TCRdb, TRBD1, cannot be confirmed without DNA. The germline V gene encodes CDR1 MNHEY and CDR2 SVGAGI. The CDR3 is 12 amino acids. Here the CDR3 reads CASSYRGNEQFF.

This chain uses TRBV29-1 with TRBJ2-7; no DNA is available, so the TRBD2 call from TCRdb remains unchecked. The germline V gene has CDR1 SQVTM and CDR2 ANQGSEA. The CDR3 has 15 amino acids. The chain's CDR3 is CTVDTPGGDSYEQYF.

The V call is TRBV12-3 or TRBV12-4, the J call TRBJ2-1. CDR3 length: 15 residues. This CDR3 is CASSPSGTAHNEQFF.

The rearrangement links TRBV28 to TRBJ2-7; the TCRdb call, TRBD1, lacks DNA for checking. This CDR3 region has 15 residues. Per the germline V gene, CDR1 is MDHEN and CDR2 is SYDVKM. CDR3 sequence reads: CASSPMGGPASEQYF. Full variable domain (remainder filled in from reference TRBV28 and TRBJ2-7): DVKVTQSSRYLVKRTGEKVFLECVQDMDHENMFWYRQDPGLGLRLIYFSYDVKMKEKGDIPEGYSVSREKKERFSLILESASTNQTSMYLCASSPMGGPASEQYFGPGTRLTVT.

The chain joins TRBV7-7 to TRBJ2-7; TCRdb lists TRBD1, though no DNA is available to test this call. In germline, CDR1 is SSHAT, CDR2 FNYEAQ (reference sequence). CDR3 length: 15 residues. The CDR3 sequence: CASSLGTGPSYEQYF. The variable domain in full, completed from reference TRBV7-7 and TRBJ2-7, reads GAGVSQSPRYKVTKRGQDVTLRCDPISSHATLYWYQQALGQGPEFLTYFNYEAQPDKSGLPSDRFSAERPEGSISTLTIQRTEQRDSAMYRCASSLGTGPSYEQYFGPGTRLTVT.